This entry lists 5 T cell receptor beta chains sequenced from one sample in a study of blood T cell repertoires in COVID-19. Repertoires were generated with immunoSEQ multiplex PCR, while TCRdb's copy carries only in-frame clones and drops some. The sample shows about 160,000 clones, 85% of them seen only once. Sequenced: peripheral blood. The receptors shown here come from a human donor with acute or convalescent COVID-19. The donor label of this sample is uncertain.

This chain links TRBV5-1 with TRBJ2-7; 7 bases match TRBD2. The germline gives CDR1 SGHRS, CDR2 YFSETQ. The CDR3 has 15 residues. V lost 0 bases and J lost 3; bases outside the gene matches: 6. The CDR3 region is CASSLASSGVYEQYF. The CDR3 DNA reads as TGCGCCAGCAGCTTGGCCTCTAGCGGAGTCTACGAGCAGTACTTC.

The chain recombines TRBV30 with TRBJ1-1; 10 bases line up with TRBD1. J was trimmed by 5 bases and V by 7 bases; bases with no gene match: 10. Germline V CDR1 and CDR2: GTSNPN, SVGIG (reference sequence). This CDR3 contains 14 residues. CDR3 in DNA: TGTGCCTTGGTGGGGGACAGGGGAGGTACTGAAGCTTTCTTT. It codes for CALVGDRGGTEAFF.

This clone was seen a few times. This chain joins TRBV6-1 and TRBJ2-7, with 9 bases that match TRBD1. Per the germline V gene, CDR1 is MNHNS and CDR2 is SASEGT. CDR3 length equals 16 residues. With 4 bases clipped from V and 6 bases from J, the junction kept 13 bases outside the gene matches. The CDR3 region is CASSGADGQGTGEQYF. In nucleotides, the CDR3 is TGTGCCAGCAGTGGAGCGGACGGACAGGGGACTGGCGAGCAGTACTTC.

In DNA form, the CDR3 reads TGCGCCAGCAGCTCCCGAAACTTTGACAGGGGGCACGAGCAGTACTTC. Protein sequence: CASSSRNFDRGHEQYF. This chain joins TRBV5-1 and TRBJ2-7; 10 bases fit TRBD1. CDR3 length equals 16 residues. V lost 3 bases and J lost 5; bases outside the gene matches: 11. The germline CDR1 and CDR2 sequences are SGHRS and YFSETQ.

The chain recombines TRBV7-2 with TRBJ1-1; possibly TRBD1 for D (6 bases). Trimming took 1 base from V and 6 from J, leaving 21 bases between them. From germline, CDR1 is SGHTA and CDR2 FQGNSA. This CDR3 contains 17 residues. The CDR3 here is CASSLVPSGQGSSEAFF. In nucleotides, the CDR3 is TGTGCCAGCAGCTTAGTTCCTTCGGGGCAGGGGAGCTCTGAAGCTTTCTTT.